This T cell receptor beta chain is from a study of cytomegalovirus exposure and HLA in healthy donors. About the study: Findings of an earlier analysis included over 95 million unique TCR beta sequences from 200 million or so T cells. In terms of ancestry, the Caucasian-associated cluster contained 80% to 90% of the approximately 400 genotyped donors.

PCR was performed using 60 Vbeta and 13 Jbeta primers. Using immunoSEQ multiplex PCR, the repertoire was profiled, and TCRdb retains in-frame clones only, with some absent. There are 150,000 to 200,000 clones in the sample; over 9.5% occur only once, and 7.8% lies in the top ten. Notes on the study in general: Rare sequences made up most TCRs, while some public TCRs were found in many donors. Based on reports, TCR beta sequences accurately predicted HLA-A and HLA-B alleles for most subjects.

The length of the CDR3 is 13 residues. Germline V gene sequence: CDR1 GTSNPN, CDR2 SVGIG (reference sequence). V was pared by 1 base and J by 5 bases, with 8 bases between. Worth noting for this clone: Its target is not known.

The sequenced sample consisted of PBMCs. V gene TRBV30 combines with J gene TRBJ2-2, with a weak D call TRBD2 (5 bases). This sequence was found in a man aged 50 or older in good health and CMV-seropositive. The CDR3 coding sequence is TGTGCCTGGAGTGCGTCGGGGACCGGGGAGCTGTTTTTT. Its protein product is CAWSASGTGELFF.